This entry is about one TCR beta chain. Some clones are missing from TCRdb's copy, which holds only in-frame ones; the method was immunoSEQ multiplex PCR. The sample consists of some 66,000 clones, approximately 91% of them appearing once. The V end lost 5 bases, the J end lost 5 bases, and 19 bases lay between the germline ends. The CDR3 sequence is 17 residues long. Germline CDR1 and CDR2: MNHEY and SMNVEV (reference sequence). This sample stems from a study of blood T cell repertoires in COVID-19. Sequenced input: peripheral blood. This receptor was identified in a human donor in a cohort sampled during active COVID-19. J is TRBJ1-6 and V is TRBV27; tentative D call: TRBD1 (6 bases). The CDR3: CASSGLRGGQNNSPLHF. The CDR3 DNA follows: TGTGCCAGCAGTGGCCTGCGCGGGGGCCAGAATAATTCACCCCTCCACTTT.